This T cell receptor beta chain was retrieved from a study of cytomegalovirus exposure and HLA in healthy donors. The primer mix had 60 Vbeta and 13 Jbeta primers. Profiling relied on immunoSEQ multiplex PCR, and the TCRdb table lists in-frame clones only, not all of them. Altogether more than 130,000 clones are present, approximately 71% being singletons, with the ten largest covering 4% to 6%. CDR1 is LNHDA, CDR2 SQIVND, per germline (reference sequence). Between the trimmed V and J ends, which lost 6 bases and 0 bases, there was a span of 8 bases. The CDR3 is 13 amino acids. Specimen: PBMCs. The sequence was collected from a woman aged 50 to 60 in good health and CMV-seronegative. The rearrangement joins TRBV19 to TRBJ1-2, with D maybe TRBD1 (5 bases). CDR3 in DNA: TGTGCCAGTAGACCGACAGCTAACTATGGCTACACCTTC. Its translation is CASRPTANYGYTF.